Given below is one TCR beta chain in context. This clonotype has a count of ten or more. Its antigen is still unknown. Per-nucleotide qualities are absent, and no much larger clonotype sits a single base away. V is reduced by 2 bases and J by 4 bases, leaving a spacing of 4 bases between them. The CDR3 contains 11 residues, cysteine and phenylalanine counted. Left in the record is the CDR3 DNA by itself, 33 bases read in frame from the first base. CDR1 and CDR2, per the germline V gene, are SGHDT and YYEEEE. Reads for this sample came from an Illumina NovaSeq 6000. TCRalpha and TCRbeta cDNA libraries were constructed by 5'RACE with constant-segment primers, with sample barcodes and unique molecular identifiers being introduced. Trizol reagent was used to extract RNA from every sample. The libraries were amplified in two PCR steps, and the second step added a second sample barcode and Illumina TruSeq adapters. Sequencing of the libraries was done on an Illumina NovaSeq, producing 2 x 150 bp paired-end reads. In the source study's methods: Reads were demultiplexed and collapsed into UMI-guided consensus sequences with migec v1.2.7. Using mixcr v2.1.11, UMI consensuses were aligned to TRA and TRB V and J templates and then assembled into clonotypes. A clonotype was counted as expanded or contracted only if both edgeR and NoisET called the change significant, with noise models trained on biological replicates. edgeR calls used a false discovery rate-adjusted p below 0.01 and a log2 fold-change threshold of 1. As an exploratory analysis of dynamics, PCA with hierarchical clustering was applied to max-normalized trajectories of the 1000 most abundant clonotypes. The CD4 or CD8 phenotype of responding clones was assigned using the separately sequenced CD4+ and CD8+ repertoires. TCRdb handled the public reads itself, with Q25 trimming in fastp and clone calling in MiXCR, and kept productive beta chains. Merged by CDR3 protein, the rows form single entries marked with the most common genes and DNA. In this record, the V and J calls reflect TCRdb's handling and not the investigators' own analysis. The sample contains roughly 300,000 distinct CDR3 sequences, roughly 8.2% of them found a single time. Clones ranked in the top ten supply 20% to 25% of the sample.

PBMCs were isolated by Ficoll-Paque density gradient centrifugation. This entry comes from a study of T-cell memory formation after mild COVID-19 (dated by TCRdb to the early 2020s). Looking at the study overall: Most TCR sequence clusters were specific to one of the two donors. T-cell clones expanding and contracting after mild COVID-19 in two donors were tracked by longitudinal TCRalpha and TCRbeta repertoire sequencing. The cohort comprised two young, previously healthy adult volunteers, one female and one male. Study-wide conclusions, independent of this receptor: SARS-CoV-2 specificity of the second-wave clones peaking on day 37 was not confirmed. Contracting CD4+ clones were found mainly in CM and EM memory subsets, while CD8+ clones were enriched in EMRA. Some responding clones were found in pre-infection memory, which suggests that pre-existing cross-reactive memory T cells took part in the SARS-CoV-2 response. The study covered only a couple of mild cases, and larger cohorts including severe cases with pre-infection samples were considered necessary. Clones that contracted from day 15 to 85 showed balanced CD4/CD8 phenotypes, whereas a second wave of clones that expanded from day 15 to 37 leaned towards CD4+.

This chain is built from TRBV5-6 and TRBJ2-7, with the D segment identity uncertain. Sequenced input: PBMCs or a T cell subset sorted from them (not recorded which). The receptor's source is a man between 18 and 29 years old who had mild COVID-19 (a few samples of this study predate the infection). The sample titles of this study are shuffled in the database, so cell type and time point are left out; the donor was told from shared clones. The CDR3 region reads CASSFEYEQYF. At the DNA level, the sequence is TGTGCCAGCAGCTTCGAATACGAGCAGTACTTC. Full variable domain (CDR3 extended with the reference TRBV5-6 and TRBJ2-7 proteins): DAGVTQSPTHLIKTRGQQVTLRCSPKSGHDTVSWYQQALGQGPQFIFQYYEEEERQRGNFPDRFSGHQFPNYSSELNVNALLLGDSALYLCASSFEYEQYFGPGTRLTVT.